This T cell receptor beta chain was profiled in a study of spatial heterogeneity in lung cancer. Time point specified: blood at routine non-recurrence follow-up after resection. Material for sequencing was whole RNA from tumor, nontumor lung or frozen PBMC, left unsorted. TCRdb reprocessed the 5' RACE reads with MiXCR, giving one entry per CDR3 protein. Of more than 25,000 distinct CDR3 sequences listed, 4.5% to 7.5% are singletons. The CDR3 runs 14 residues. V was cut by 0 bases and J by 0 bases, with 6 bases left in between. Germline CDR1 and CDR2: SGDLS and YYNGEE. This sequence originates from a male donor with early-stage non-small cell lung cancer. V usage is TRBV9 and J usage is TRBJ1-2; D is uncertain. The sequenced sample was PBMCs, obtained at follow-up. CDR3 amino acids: CASSVVGTNYGYTF. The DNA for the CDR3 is TGTGCCAGCAGCGTAGTGGGGACTAACTATGGCTACACCTTC.